The clone carrying this TCR beta chain was detected once. Its antigen is not known. Germline lookup yields CDR1 LGHNA and CDR2 YNFKEQ. Trimming removed 4 bases from V and 6 bases from J, with 4 bases in between. This CDR3 has 11 amino acids. The data are from a study of T cell responses to AZD1222 COVID-19 vaccine. The study, taken as a whole, reports: AZD1222 recipients seropositive at baseline numbered only 6 or 7.

Here immunoSEQ multiplex PCR was the method, and the copy in TCRdb shows in-frame clones only, minus some. In the table there are roughly 110,000 clones, over 80% of which are singletons. The J gene is TRBJ2-1, the V gene TRBV4-2; D is ambiguous. This sample comprised peripheral blood, obtained 28 days after the second AZD1222 dose. The receptor's source is an adult who received the AZD1222 COVID-19 vaccine. CDR3 sequence reads: CASSRVNEQFF. CDR3 nucleotides: TGTGCCAGCAGCCGGGTCAATGAGCAGTTCTTC.